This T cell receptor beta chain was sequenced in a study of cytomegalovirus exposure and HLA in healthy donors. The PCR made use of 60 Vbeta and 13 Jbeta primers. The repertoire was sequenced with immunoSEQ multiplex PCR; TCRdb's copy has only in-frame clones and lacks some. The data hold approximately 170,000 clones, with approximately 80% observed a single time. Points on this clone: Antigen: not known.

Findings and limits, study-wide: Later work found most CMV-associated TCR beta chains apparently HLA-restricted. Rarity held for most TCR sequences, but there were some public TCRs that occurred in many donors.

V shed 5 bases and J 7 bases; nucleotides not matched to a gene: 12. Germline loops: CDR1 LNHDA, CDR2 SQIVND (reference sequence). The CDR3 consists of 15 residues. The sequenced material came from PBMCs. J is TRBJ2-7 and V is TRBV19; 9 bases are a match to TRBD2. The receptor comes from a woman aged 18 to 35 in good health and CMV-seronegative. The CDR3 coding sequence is TGTGCCAGTAGTTGGATAGCGGGAGAACCGAGGGAGCAGTACTTC. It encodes CASSWIAGEPREQYF.